Sequencing of this TCR beta chain was carried out in a study of shared clonotypes between healthy human individuals. Some clones are missing from TCRdb's copy, which holds only in-frame ones; the method was immunoSEQ multiplex PCR. The repertoire consists of under 750,000 clones, with about two thirds occurring once and the leading ten covering less than 2%. This CDR3 is built from 16 residues. V lost 1 base to trimming and J lost 0 bases, with 10 bases between them. Per the germline V gene, CDR1 is SGHVS and CDR2 is FQNEAQ. The sequenced sample consisted of memory CD4+ T cells sorted from blood. Subset in this sample: CD45RA-negative fraction. This receptor was taken from a woman aged 30 to 39 in good health. V usage is TRBV7-8 and J usage is TRBJ2-1, with D unresolved. The CDR3 spells CASSLDRLSSYNEQFF. CDR3 DNA sequence: TGTGCCAGCAGCTTAGATCGGCTCAGCTCCTACAATGAGCAGTTCTTC.